This T cell receptor beta chain was retrieved from a study of tumor-infiltrating lymphocytes in primary liver carcinoma. Study overall: Treatment of the patients' primary liver carcinoma consisted of surgical resection. Study outcomes and limitations: Relative to tumor region pairs, the tumor-adjacent and tumor-blood pairs showed overlap that was lower. Bulk unsorted sampling precluded comparing CD4+ and CD8+ repertoires.

Alongside blood RNA obtained from unsorted whole blood, germline DNA was also extracted. At sampling, these chronic HBV carriers had received no treatment. Of note for this clonotype: The target antigen is unknown.

With 3 bases removed from V and 0 bases from J, the gap between germline ends came to 15 bases. CDR3 size: 17 residues. Germline V gives CDR1 SGHAT, CDR2 FQNNGV. Researchers generated TCR beta cDNA from roughly 510 ng of total RNA, relying on a constant-region primer. Slightly modified ARM-PCR with three nested multiplex PCR rounds yielded TCR beta libraries. Two initial PCR rounds of around 10 cycles each paired TRBV1-TRBV30 forward primers with a C-beta reverse primer. TCRdb passed the multiplex PCR reads through MiXCR, listing each CDR3 protein once. The data show 330,000 or so distinct CDR3 sequences, around three fifths seen once.

Sequenced sample: peripheral blood. This TCR came from a man in his forties with primary liver carcinoma and hepatitis B virus infection. The chain joins TRBV11-2 to TRBJ2-1; D may be TRBD2 (5 bases). CDR3 residues: CASSFPTTLGSYNEQFF. CDR3 nucleotide sequence: TGTGCCAGCAGCTTCCCGACTACCTTGGGCTCCTACAATGAGCAGTTCTTC.